The rows below give T cell receptor beta chains drawn from one sample of a study of T cell changes during pregnancy in multiple sclerosis. Profiling relied on immunoSEQ multiplex PCR, and the TCRdb table lists in-frame clones only, not all of them. The sample has 45,000 to 70,000 clones, 92% seen once. The specimen comprised CD4+ T cells from peripheral blood mononuclear cells, sampled after pregnancy. Receptor source: a female donor in good health, enrolled as a control in a pregnancy study. CDR3s include the opening cysteine and the closing phenylalanine or tryptophan. Each record gives: clone size, V gene, CDR3 protein. Size is omitted from some rows. Given values are once, few, many or a class for expanded clones.

abundance: few
v_gene: TRBV30
CDR3aa: CAWSPRGDTEAFF

abundance: .
v_gene: TRBV7-9
CDR3aa: CASSLEGVQPQHF

abundance: .
v_gene: TRBV7-9
CDR3aa: CASSPPRTGFHFSGNTIYF

abundance: .
v_gene: TRBV19
CDR3aa: CASHPRQGAYSNQPQHF

abundance: few
v_gene: TRBV18
CDR3aa: CASSPRQGINTEAFF

abundance: .
v_gene: TRBV7-6
CDR3aa: CASSLPPGQGRDNEQFF

abundance: .
v_gene: TRBV7-7
CDR3aa: CASSPQGPLGGELFF

abundance: .
v_gene: TRBV7-2
CDR3aa: CASSRLAQNTGELFF

abundance: .
v_gene: TRBV5-6
CDR3aa: CASSFLAAAFEQFF

abundance: .
v_gene: TRBV7-8
CDR3aa: CASSPRGAHGSASPLHF

abundance: .
v_gene: TRBV7-2
CDR3aa: CASSRTPGSRQPQHF

abundance: .
v_gene: TRBV7-9
CDR3aa: CAGGEDDSPLHF

abundance: .
v_gene: TRBV11-2
CDR3aa: CASSRRALNVQPQHF

abundance: .
v_gene: TRBV27
CDR3aa: CASLKSGRYEQFF

abundance: once
v_gene: TRBV18
CDR3aa: CASSRGDNEQFF

abundance: few
v_gene: TRBV12-5
CDR3aa: CASGLDTNSPLHF

abundance: .
v_gene: TRBV28
CDR3aa: CASSFNIGVGGELFF

abundance: .
v_gene: TRBV7-2
CDR3aa: CASSAGTGGFQPQHF

abundance: .
v_gene: TRBV5-6
CDR3aa: CASSSDREWGEKLFF

abundance: few
v_gene: TRBV5-6
CDR3aa: CASSPGRENQPQHF

abundance: .
v_gene: TRBV9
CDR3aa: CASSVAPGDNEQFF

abundance: .
v_gene: TRBV7-9
CDR3aa: CASSLLRTGRTEAFF

abundance: .
v_gene: TRBV7-2
CDR3aa: CASSLGDRGRSPLHF

abundance: once
v_gene: TRBV4-3
CDR3aa: CASSQDSRGGDEQFF

abundance: .
v_gene: TRBV4-2
CDR3aa: CASSQGAGGYEQFF

abundance: .
v_gene: TRBV27
CDR3aa: CASSSSWLGRAPPKNIQYF

abundance: .
v_gene: TRBV28
CDR3aa: CAARAGTAQNHPYGYTF

abundance: .
v_gene: TRBV7-2
CDR3aa: CASSRTGSGNQPQHF